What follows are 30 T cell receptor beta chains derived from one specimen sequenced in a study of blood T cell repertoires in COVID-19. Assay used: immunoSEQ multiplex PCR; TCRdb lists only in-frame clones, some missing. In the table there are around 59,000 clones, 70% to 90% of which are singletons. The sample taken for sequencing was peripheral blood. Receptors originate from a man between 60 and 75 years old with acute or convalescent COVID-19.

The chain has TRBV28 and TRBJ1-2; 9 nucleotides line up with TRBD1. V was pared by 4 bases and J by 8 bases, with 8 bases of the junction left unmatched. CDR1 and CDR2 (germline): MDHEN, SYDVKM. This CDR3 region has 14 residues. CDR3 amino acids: CASSWGQGMGGYTF. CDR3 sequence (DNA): TGTGCCAGCAGTTGGGGACAGGGAATGGGCGGCTACACCTTC.

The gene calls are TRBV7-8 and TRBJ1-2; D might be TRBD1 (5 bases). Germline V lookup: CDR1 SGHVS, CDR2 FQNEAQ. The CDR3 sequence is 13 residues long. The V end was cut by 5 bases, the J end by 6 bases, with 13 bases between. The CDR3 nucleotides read TGTGCCAGCAGCCGTGGGGGGTTAGATGGCTACACCTTC. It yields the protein CASSRGGLDGYTF.

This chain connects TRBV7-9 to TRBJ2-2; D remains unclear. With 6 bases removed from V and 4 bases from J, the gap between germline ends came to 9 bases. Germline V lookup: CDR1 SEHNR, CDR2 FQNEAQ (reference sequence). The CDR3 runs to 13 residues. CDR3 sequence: CASRTSFTGELFF. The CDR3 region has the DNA TGTGCCAGCAGGACATCCTTCACCGGGGAGCTGTTTTTT.

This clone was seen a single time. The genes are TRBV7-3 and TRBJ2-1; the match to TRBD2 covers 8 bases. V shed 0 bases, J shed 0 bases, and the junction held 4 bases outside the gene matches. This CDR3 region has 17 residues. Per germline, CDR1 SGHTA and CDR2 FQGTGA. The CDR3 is CASSLTGGTSSYNEQFF. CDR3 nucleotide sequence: TGTGCCAGCAGCTTAACGGGGGGGACTAGCTCCTACAATGAGCAGTTCTTC.

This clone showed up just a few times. The CDR3 DNA is TGTGCCAGCAGTGACAGGGGCGGCAATCAGCCCCAGCATTTT. It codes for CASSDRGGNQPQHF. V and J are TRBV6-1 and TRBJ1-5, with D possibly TRBD1 on 6 matching bases. The CDR3 totals 14 residues. Germline loops: CDR1 MNHNS, CDR2 SASEGT. Trimming left V 3 bases short and J 2 bases short, with 8 bases between.

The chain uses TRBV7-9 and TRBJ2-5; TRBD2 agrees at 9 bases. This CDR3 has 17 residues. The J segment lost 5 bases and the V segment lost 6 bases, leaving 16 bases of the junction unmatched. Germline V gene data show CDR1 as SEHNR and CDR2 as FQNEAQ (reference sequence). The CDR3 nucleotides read TGTGCCAGCAGTTCTTACGGAGGCGGGAGGGATGGGGAGACCCAGTACTTC. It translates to CASSSYGGGRDGETQYF.

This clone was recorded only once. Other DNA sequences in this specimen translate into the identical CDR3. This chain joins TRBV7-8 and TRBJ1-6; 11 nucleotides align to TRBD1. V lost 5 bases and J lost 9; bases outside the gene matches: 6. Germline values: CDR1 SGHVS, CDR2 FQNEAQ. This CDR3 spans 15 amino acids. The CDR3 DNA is TGTGCCAGCAGCCTAGTGGGACAGGGGGGTTCACCCCTCCACTTT. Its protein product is CASSLVGQGGSPLHF.

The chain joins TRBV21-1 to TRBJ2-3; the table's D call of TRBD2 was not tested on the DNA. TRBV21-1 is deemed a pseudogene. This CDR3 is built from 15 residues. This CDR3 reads CASILCRTSTDTQYF. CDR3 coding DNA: TGTGCCAGCATCCTCTGTAGAACTAGCACAGATACGCAGTATTTT.

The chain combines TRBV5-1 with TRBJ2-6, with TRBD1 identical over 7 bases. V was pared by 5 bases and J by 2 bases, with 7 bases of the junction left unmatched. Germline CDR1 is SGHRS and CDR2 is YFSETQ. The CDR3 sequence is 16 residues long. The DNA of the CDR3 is TGCGCCAGCAGTCCAACCGACAGGGCTGGGGCCAACGTCCTGACTTTC. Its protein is CASSPTDRAGANVLTF.

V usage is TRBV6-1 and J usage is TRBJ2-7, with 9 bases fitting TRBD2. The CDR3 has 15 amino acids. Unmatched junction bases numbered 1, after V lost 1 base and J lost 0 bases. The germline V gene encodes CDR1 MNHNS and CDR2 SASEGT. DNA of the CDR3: TGTGCCAGCAGTGAAGGAGCGGGAGGCTCCTACGAGCAGTACTTC. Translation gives CASSEGAGGSYEQYF.

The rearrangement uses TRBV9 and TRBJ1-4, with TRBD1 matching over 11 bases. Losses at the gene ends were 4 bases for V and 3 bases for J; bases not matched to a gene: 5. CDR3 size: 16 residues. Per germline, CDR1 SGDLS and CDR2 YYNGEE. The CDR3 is CASSLDRGLSNEKLFF. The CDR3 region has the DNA TGTGCCAGCAGCCTGGACAGGGGGCTGTCTAATGAAAAACTGTTTTTT.

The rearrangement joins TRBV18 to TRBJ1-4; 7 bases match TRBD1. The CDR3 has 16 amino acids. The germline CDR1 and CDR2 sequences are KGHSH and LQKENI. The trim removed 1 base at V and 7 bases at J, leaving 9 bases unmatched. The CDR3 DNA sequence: TGTGCCAGCTCACCACGACAGGGTGGGTATAGTGAAAAACTGTTTTTT. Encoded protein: CASSPRQGGYSEKLFF.

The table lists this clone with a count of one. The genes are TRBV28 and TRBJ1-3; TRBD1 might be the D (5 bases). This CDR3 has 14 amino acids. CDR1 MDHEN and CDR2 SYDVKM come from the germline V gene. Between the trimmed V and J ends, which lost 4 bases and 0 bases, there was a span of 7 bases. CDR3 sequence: CASSSTVSGNTIYF. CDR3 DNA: TGTGCCAGCAGTTCGACAGTCTCTGGAAACACCATATATTTT.

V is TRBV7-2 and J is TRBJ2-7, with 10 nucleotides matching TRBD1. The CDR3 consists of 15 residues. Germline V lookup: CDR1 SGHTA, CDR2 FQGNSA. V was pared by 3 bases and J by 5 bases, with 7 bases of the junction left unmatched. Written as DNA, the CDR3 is TGTGCCAGCAGCTTCCAGACGGGACAGGGGAACGAGCAGTACTTC. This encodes CASSFQTGQGNEQYF.

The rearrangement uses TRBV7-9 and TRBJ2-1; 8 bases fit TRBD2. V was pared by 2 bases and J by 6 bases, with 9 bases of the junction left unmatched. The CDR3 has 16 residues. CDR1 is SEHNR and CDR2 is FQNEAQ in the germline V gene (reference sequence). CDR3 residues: CASSLLAGLVTNEQFF. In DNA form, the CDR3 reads TGTGCCAGCAGCTTATTGGCGGGACTAGTTACCAATGAGCAGTTCTTC.

The CDR3 loop reads CASSLRGGEPQHF. The CDR3, as DNA: TGTGCCAGCAGCTTAAGGGGAGGAGAGCCCCAGCATTTT. The chain carries TRBV7-3 and TRBJ1-5; D ambiguous. CDR1 is SGHTA, CDR2 FQGTGA, per germline. The CDR3 covers 13 residues. V was clipped by 1 base and J by 8 bases, with 9 bases between them.

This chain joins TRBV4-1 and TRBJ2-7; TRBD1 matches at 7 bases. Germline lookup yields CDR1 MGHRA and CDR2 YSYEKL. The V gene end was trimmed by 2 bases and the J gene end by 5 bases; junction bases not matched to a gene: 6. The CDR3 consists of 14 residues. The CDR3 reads CASSQTEGADEQYF. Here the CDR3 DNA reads TGCGCCAGCAGCCAAACTGAGGGGGCGGACGAGCAGTACTTC.

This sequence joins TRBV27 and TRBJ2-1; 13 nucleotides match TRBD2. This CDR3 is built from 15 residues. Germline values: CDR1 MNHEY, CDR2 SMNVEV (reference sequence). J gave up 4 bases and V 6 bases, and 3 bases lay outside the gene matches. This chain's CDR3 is CASRTSGGRYNEQFF. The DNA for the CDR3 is TGTGCCAGCAGGACTAGCGGGGGGCGGTACAATGAGCAGTTCTTC.

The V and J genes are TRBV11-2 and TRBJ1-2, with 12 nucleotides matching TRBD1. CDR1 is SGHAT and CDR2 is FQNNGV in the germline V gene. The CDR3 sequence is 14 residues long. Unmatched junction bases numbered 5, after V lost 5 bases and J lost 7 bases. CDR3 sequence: CASSKGQGAPGYTF. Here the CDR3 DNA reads TGTGCCAGCAGCAAGGGACAGGGGGCGCCTGGCTACACCTTC.

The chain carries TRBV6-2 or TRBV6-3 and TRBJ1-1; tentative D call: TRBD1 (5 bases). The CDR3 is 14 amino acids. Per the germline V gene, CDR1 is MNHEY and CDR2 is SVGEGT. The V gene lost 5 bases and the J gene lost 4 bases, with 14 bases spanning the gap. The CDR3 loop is CASSDRRDFTEAFF. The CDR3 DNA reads TGTGCCAGCAGTGACAGACGGGACTTCACTGAAGCTTTCTTT.

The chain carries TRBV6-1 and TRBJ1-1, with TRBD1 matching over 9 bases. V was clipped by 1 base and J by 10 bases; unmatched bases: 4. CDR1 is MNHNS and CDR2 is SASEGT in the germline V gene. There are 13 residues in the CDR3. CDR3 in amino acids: CASSEDRGPLAFF. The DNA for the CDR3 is TGTGCCAGCAGTGAAGACAGGGGGCCTTTAGCTTTCTTT.

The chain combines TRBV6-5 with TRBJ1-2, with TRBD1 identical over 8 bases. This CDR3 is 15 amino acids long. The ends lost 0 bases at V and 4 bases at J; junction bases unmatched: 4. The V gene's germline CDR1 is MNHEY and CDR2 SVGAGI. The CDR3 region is CASSYSADRVYGYTF. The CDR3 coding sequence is TGTGCCAGCAGTTACTCTGCGGACAGGGTCTATGGCTACACCTTC.

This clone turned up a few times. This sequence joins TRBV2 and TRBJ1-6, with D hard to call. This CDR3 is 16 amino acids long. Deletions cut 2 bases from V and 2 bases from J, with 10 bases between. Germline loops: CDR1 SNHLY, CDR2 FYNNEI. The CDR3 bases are TGTGCCAGCAGTGAAACGAACAGTCCCTATAATTCACCCCTCCACTTT. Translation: CASSETNSPYNSPLHF.

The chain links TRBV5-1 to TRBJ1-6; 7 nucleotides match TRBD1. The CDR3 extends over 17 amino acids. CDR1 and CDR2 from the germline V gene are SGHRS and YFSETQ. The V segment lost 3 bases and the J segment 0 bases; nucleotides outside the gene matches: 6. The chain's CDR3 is CASSSRQGSSYNSPLHF. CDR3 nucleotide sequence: TGCGCCAGCAGCTCGCGACAGGGTAGCTCCTATAATTCACCCCTCCACTTT.

CDR3 nucleotide sequence: TGTGCCAGCAGTTTCTCGGGGACTAACTATGGCTACACCTTC. This codes for CASSFSGTNYGYTF. The chain recombines TRBV27 with TRBJ1-2; D remains ambiguous. The CDR3 has 14 residues. Germline CDR1 MNHEY, CDR2 SMNVEV (reference sequence). Trimming took 3 bases from V and 0 from J, leaving 8 bases between them.

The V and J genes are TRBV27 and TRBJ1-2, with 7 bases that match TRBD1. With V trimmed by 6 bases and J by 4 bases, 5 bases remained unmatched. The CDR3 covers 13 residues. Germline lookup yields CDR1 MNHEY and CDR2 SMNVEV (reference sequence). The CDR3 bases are TGTGCCAGCAGGGGACAGACAACCTATGGCTACACCTTC. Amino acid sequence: CASRGQTTYGYTF.

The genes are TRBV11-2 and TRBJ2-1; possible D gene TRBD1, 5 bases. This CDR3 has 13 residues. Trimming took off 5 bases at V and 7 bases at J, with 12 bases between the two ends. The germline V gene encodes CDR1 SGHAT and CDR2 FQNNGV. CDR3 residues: CASSPGNGNEQFF. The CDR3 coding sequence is TGTGCCAGCAGCCCAGGGAACGGTAATGAGCAGTTCTTC.

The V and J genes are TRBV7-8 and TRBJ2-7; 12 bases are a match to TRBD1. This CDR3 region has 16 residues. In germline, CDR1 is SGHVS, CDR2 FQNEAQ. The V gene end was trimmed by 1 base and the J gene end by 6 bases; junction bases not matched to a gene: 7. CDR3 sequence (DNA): TGTGCCAGCAGCTTAGTCAACCGGGACAGGGGGCTCGAGCAGTACTTC. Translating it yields CASSLVNRDRGLEQYF.

DNA for the CDR3: TGCGCCAGCAGCCCCGGGAGTTCGAGCTCCTACAATGAGCAGTTCTTC. It yields the protein CASSPGSSSSYNEQFF. This chain links TRBV5-1 with TRBJ2-1, with D possibly TRBD2 on 6 matching bases. The CDR3 extends over 16 amino acids. The V gene's germline CDR1 is SGHRS and CDR2 YFSETQ. V lost 4 bases, J lost 0 bases, and 14 bases lay in between.

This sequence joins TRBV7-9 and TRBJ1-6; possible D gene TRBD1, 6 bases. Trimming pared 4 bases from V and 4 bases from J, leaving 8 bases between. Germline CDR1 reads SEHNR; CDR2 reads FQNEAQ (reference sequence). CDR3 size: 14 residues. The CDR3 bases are TGTGCCAGCAGCTCCACAGGGTATAATTCACCCCTCCACTTT. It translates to CASSSTGYNSPLHF.